Shown below are 17 T cell receptor beta chains from a single sample sequenced in a study of shared clonotypes between healthy human individuals. CD45RO negativity and positive selection for CCR7 defined naive CD8 cells, a population that excluded terminally differentiated effector memory CD45RA+ cells. Using immunoSEQ multiplex PCR, the repertoire was profiled, and TCRdb retains in-frame clones only, with some absent. Among about 680,000 clones listed, about 90% were seen once. Sequencing was carried out using naive CD8+ T cells sorted from blood. The receptors derive from a young man in good health.

J is TRBJ2-7 and V is TRBV5-6; a possible D gene is TRBD2 (6 bases). Germline V gene lookup returns CDR1 SGHDT and CDR2 YYEEEE. V was trimmed by 5 bases and J by 3 bases, leaving 15 bases between them. This CDR3 is built from 14 residues. The CDR3 DNA sequence: TGTGCCAGCAGGGAGATAGCGGAGAACTACGAGCAGTACTTC. Translated, it gives CASREIAENYEQYF.

This sequence joins TRBV19 and TRBJ1-2, with D possibly TRBD1 on 6 matching bases. Germline values: CDR1 LNHDA, CDR2 SQIVND (reference sequence). Trimming cost V 10 bases and J 1 base, with 16 bases left between them. This CDR3 contains 14 residues. The CDR3 nucleotides are TGTGCCACCCACCCGGGGGCCGTTAACTATGGCTACACCTTC. Translated: CATHPGAVNYGYTF.

This chain links TRBV7-9 with TRBJ2-6; the D is unclear. The CDR3 loop spans 15 amino acids. From germline, CDR1 is SEHNR and CDR2 FQNEAQ (reference sequence). With 5 bases removed from V and 3 bases from J, the gap between germline ends came to 11 bases. CDR3 sequence reads: CASSPKGGGANVLTF. The DNA of the CDR3 is TGTGCCAGCAGCCCCAAAGGTGGTGGGGCCAACGTCCTGACTTTC.

V gene TRBV11-2 combines with J gene TRBJ2-5, with D uncertain. The end of the DNA aligns better with TRBJ2-7, so the J call may be wrong. The germline V gene encodes CDR1 SGHAT and CDR2 FQNNGV. The CDR3 has 12 amino acids. Written as DNA, the CDR3 is TGTGCCAGCAGCCCCCCCCTTGGCGAGCAGTACTTC. Protein product: CASSPPLGEQYF.

Only a few counts were recorded for this clone. The V call is TRBV29-1, the J call TRBJ2-7; a weak D match, TRBD2 (6 bases). Trimming left V 7 bases short and J 0 bases short, with 13 bases between. CDR3 size: 13 residues. Per germline, CDR1 SQVTM and CDR2 ANQGSEA. Here the CDR3 reads CSARGLDSYEQYF. The CDR3 DNA is TGCAGCGCCCGGGGACTTGACTCCTACGAGCAGTACTTC.

V gene TRBV28 combines with J gene TRBJ1-4, with TRBD1 as a possible D gene (5 bases). V lost 5 bases and J 2 bases, leaving 12 bases between the germline ends. CDR1 and CDR2 (germline): MDHEN, SYDVKM. This CDR3 has 15 residues. The CDR3 here is CASSHRGATNEKLFF. CDR3 nucleotide sequence: TGTGCCAGCAGTCATCGTGGGGCGACTAATGAAAAACTGTTTTTT. Using reference TRBV28 and TRBJ1-4 for the parts outside the CDR3, the full variable domain is DVKVTQSSRYLVKRTGEKVFLECVQDMDHENMFWYRQDPGLGLRLIYFSYDVKMKEKGDIPEGYSVSREKKERFSLILESASTNQTSMYLCASSHRGATNEKLFFGSGTQLSVL.

The chain uses TRBV18 and TRBJ2-1, with D possibly matching TRBD1 (5 bases). V was trimmed by 4 bases and J by 12 bases, leaving 16 bases between them. Per the germline V gene, CDR1 is KGHSH and CDR2 is LQKENI. The CDR3 is 13 residues long. In DNA form, the CDR3 reads TGTGCCAGCTCACTAGGGGCTGTTGAAGGGCAGTTCTTC. This translates into CASSLGAVEGQFF.

This sequence joins TRBV29-1 and TRBJ2-5; 10 bases line up with TRBD2. V gave up 2 bases and J gave up 3 bases; unmatched junction bases: 6. Germline V gives CDR1 SQVTM, CDR2 ANQGSEA. CDR3 length: 15 residues. CDR3 residues: CSVEPAGLAEETQYF. In DNA form, the CDR3 reads TGCAGCGTTGAACCGGCAGGACTAGCGGAAGAGACCCAGTACTTC.

V usage is TRBV14 and J usage is TRBJ1-1; perhaps TRBD1 as D (5 bases). This CDR3 comprises 14 residues. From germline, CDR1 is SGHDN and CDR2 FVKESK. The V end lost 2 bases, the J end lost 6 bases, and 13 bases lay between the germline ends. CDR3 bases: TGTGCCAGCAGCCAACGGACTCCGGGGGCTGAAGCTTTCTTT. It codes for CASSQRTPGAEAFF.

The rearrangement links TRBV27 to TRBJ2-1; 14 bases match TRBD2. The CDR3 runs 16 residues. The germline V gene encodes CDR1 MNHEY and CDR2 SMNVEV (reference sequence). Trimming removed 0 bases from V and 6 bases from J; junction bases left unmatched: 1. The CDR3 is CASSLSGLAGVNEQFF. The DNA of the CDR3 is TGTGCCAGCAGTTTATCGGGACTAGCGGGAGTCAATGAGCAGTTCTTC.

The chain employs TRBV7-6 and TRBJ1-1; 7 nucleotides agree with TRBD1. J was trimmed by 4 bases and V by 5 bases; bases with no gene match: 7. Germline V gene sequence: CDR1 SGHVS, CDR2 FNYEAQ. The CDR3 runs 14 residues. The CDR3 loop reads CASSPGQVGTEAFF. The CDR3 nucleotides are TGTGCCAGCAGCCCTGGACAGGTTGGCACTGAAGCTTTCTTT.

The table lists this clone with a few counts. The rearrangement links TRBV19 to TRBJ1-5; D gene uncertain. Trimming removed 4 bases from V and 7 bases from J, with 5 bases in between. This CDR3 comprises 11 residues. CDR1 and CDR2 from the germline V gene are LNHDA and SQIVND (reference sequence). The CDR3 sequence is CASSKAQPQHF. The CDR3 DNA is TGTGCCAGTAGTAAGGCCCAGCCCCAGCATTTT.

The V gene is TRBV28, the J gene TRBJ1-1, with D perhaps matching TRBD1 (6 bases). In germline, CDR1 is MDHEN, CDR2 SYDVKM. The CDR3 contains 13 residues. Trimming cost V 7 bases and J 1 base, with 10 bases left between them. The CDR3 loop reads CASNHRENTEAFF. CDR3 nucleotides: TGTGCCAGCAATCACAGGGAGAACACTGAAGCTTTCTTT.

CDR3 amino acids: CASSQGPSAWVSTDTQYF. CDR3 bases: TGTGCCAGCAGCCAGGGGCCTAGCGCCTGGGTTAGCACAGATACGCAGTATTTT. The chain combines TRBV11-2 with TRBJ2-3; the D gene could be TRBD1 or TRBD2 (6 bases each). V lost 5 bases and J lost 0, with 21 bases in between. CDR3 length equals 18 residues. In germline, CDR1 is SGHAT, CDR2 FQNNGV.

Details on this clone: One end of the junction varies from germline; a read error may be responsible. The V gene is TRBV6-6, the J gene TRBJ1-2; possible D gene TRBD1, 6 bases. The CDR3 runs to 15 residues. The germline gives CDR1 MNHNY, CDR2 SVGAGI (reference sequence). The CDR3 loop reads CASSSRTVPNYSYTF. CDR3 coding DNA: TGTGCCAGCAGTTCCCGGACAGTCCCAAACTATAGCTACACCTTC.

With respect to this clone: An end of the junction differs from the germline gene, which may be a read error. The chain has TRBV11-2 and TRBJ2-3; possible D gene TRBD2, 5 bases. CDR1 and CDR2 from the germline V gene are SGHAT and FQNNGV. CDR3 size: 17 residues. CDR3 nucleotides: TGTGCCAACAGCCTTAGTCGATACGGGATGGGTTCAGATACGCAGTATTTT. This gives the protein CANSLSRYGMGSDTQYF.

The chain combines TRBV19 with TRBJ2-7; D perhaps matches TRBD1 (7 bases). The CDR3 spans 15 residues. V shed 2 bases and J shed 3 bases, with 14 bases lying between them. CDR1 is LNHDA, CDR2 SQIVND, per germline (reference sequence). The CDR3 coding sequence is TGTGCCAGTAGTATATTTGCGGGACAGATCTACGAGCAGTACTTC. Protein product: CASSIFAGQIYEQYF.